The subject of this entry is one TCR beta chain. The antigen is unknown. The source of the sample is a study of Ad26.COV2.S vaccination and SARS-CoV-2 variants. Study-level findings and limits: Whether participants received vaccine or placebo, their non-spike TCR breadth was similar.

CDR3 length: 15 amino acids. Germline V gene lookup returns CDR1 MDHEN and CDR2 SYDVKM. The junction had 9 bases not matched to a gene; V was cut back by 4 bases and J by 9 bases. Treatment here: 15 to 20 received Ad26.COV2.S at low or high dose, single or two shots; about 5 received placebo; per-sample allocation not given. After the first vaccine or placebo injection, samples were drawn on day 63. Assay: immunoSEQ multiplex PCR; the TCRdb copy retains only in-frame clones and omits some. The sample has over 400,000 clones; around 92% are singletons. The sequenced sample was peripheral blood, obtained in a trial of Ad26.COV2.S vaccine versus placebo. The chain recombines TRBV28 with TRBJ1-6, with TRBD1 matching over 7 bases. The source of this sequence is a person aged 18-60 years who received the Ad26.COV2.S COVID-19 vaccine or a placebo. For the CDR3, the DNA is TGTGCCAGCAGTTCCAGACAGGGTATGTCTTCACCCCTCCACTTT. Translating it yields CASSSRQGMSSPLHF.